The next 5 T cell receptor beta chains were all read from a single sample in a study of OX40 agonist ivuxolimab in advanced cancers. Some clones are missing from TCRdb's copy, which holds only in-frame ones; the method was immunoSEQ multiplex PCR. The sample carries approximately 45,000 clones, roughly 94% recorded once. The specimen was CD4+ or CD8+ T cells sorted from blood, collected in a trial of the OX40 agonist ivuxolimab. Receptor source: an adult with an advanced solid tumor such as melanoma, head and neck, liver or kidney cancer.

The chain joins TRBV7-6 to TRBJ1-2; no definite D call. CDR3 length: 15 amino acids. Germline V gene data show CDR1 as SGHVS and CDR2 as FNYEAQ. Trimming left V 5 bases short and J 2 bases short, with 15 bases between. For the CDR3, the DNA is TGTGCCAGCAGCGGTAGCTATGGCGCGAACTATGGCTACACCTTC. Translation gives CASSGSYGANYGYTF.

The CDR3 DNA reads as TGTGCCAGCAGCTTAGCTACAGGGGGCTATGGCTACACCTTC. This codes for CASSLATGGYGYTF. The V gene is TRBV7-9, the J gene TRBJ1-2, with 8 nucleotides matching TRBD1. The CDR3 consists of 14 residues. The germline V gene encodes CDR1 SEHNR and CDR2 FQNEAQ (reference sequence). After removal of 0 bases from V and 4 bases from J, the junction contained 1 base not matched to a gene.

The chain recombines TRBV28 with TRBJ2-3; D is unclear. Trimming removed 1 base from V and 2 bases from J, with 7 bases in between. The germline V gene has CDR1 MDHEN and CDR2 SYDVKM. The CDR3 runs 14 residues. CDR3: CASSLYTNTDTQYF. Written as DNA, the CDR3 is TGTGCCAGCAGTTTATACACTAACACAGATACGCAGTATTTT.

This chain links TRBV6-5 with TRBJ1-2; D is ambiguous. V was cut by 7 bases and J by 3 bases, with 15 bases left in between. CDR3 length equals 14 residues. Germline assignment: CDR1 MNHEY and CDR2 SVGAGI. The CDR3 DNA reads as TGTGCCAGCAAGGTCCGAGGCGATTACTATGGCTACACCTTC. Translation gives CASKVRGDYYGYTF.

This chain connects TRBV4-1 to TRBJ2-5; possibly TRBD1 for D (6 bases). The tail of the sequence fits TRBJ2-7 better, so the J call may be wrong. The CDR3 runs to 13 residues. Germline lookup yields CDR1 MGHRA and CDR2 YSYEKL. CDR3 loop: CASSQDRSYEQYF. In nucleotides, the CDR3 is TGCGCCAGCAGCCAGGACAGATCCTACGAGCAGTACTTC.